This is a list of T cell receptor beta chains from one sample in a study of T cell repertoires in cytomegalovirus infection. TCRdb independently ran MiXCR on the reads; one entry per CDR3 protein. The sample has approximately 700,000 distinct CDR3 sequences, approximately 40% seen once. Sample: PBMCs. All receptors derive from a human donor in good health (CMV status not recorded). Some clones in this sample may be carry-over from other donors' samples. The CDR3 runs from the conserved cysteine through the conserved F or W. The D gene is left open where the match is weak. Size values are once, few and many counts, or a class for expanded clones, and some rows have none.

size: -
D: -
J: TRBJ1-6
V: TRBV2
CDR3: CASKGTNNSPLHF
DNA: TGTGCCAGCAAGGGCACAAATAATTCACCCCTCCACTTT

size: few
D: -
J: TRBJ2-2
V: TRBV12-3/TRBV12-4
CDR3: CASSPRDGHTGELFF
DNA: TGTGCCAGCAGTCCGCGGGACGGGCACACCGGGGAGCTGTTTTTT

size: -
D: -
J: TRBJ1-5
V: TRBV7-8
CDR3: CASSFHPDGQPQHF
DNA: TGTGCCAGCAGCTTTCACCCGGACGGTCAGCCCCAGCATTTT

size: once
D: TRBD1
J: TRBJ2-1
V: TRBV7-4
CDR3: CASSLAGQFSYNEQFF
DNA: TGTGCCAGCAGCTTAGCGGGACAGTTCTCCTACAATGAGCAGTTCTTC

size: -
D: TRBD1
J: TRBJ1-2
V: TRBV27
CDR3: CASSSKQGGGYTF
DNA: TGTGCCAGCAGTTCGAAACAGGGGGGTGGCTACACCTTC

size: -
D: TRBD2
J: TRBJ2-2
V: TRBV7-2
CDR3: CASSVRLAGGTGELFF
DNA: TGTGCCAGCAGCGTCCGACTAGCGGGCGGCACCGGGGAGCTGTTTTTT

size: few
D: -
J: TRBJ1-1
V: TRBV4-1
CDR3: CASSQIGGTPYYTEAFF
DNA: TGCGCCAGCAGCCAAATTGGGGGGACCCCGTATTACACTGAAGCTTTCTTT

size: few
D: -
J: TRBJ1-1
V: TRBV12-3/TRBV12-4
CDR3: CASRRDKPTEAFF
DNA: TGTGCCAGCAGACGGGACAAACCCACTGAAGCTTTCTTT

size: -
D: -
J: TRBJ2-2
V: TRBV6-8
CDR3: CASKPGLNTVELFF
DNA: TGTGCCAGCAAGCCGGGGCTGAACACCGTGGAGCTGTTTTTT

size: -
D: TRBD1
J: TRBJ1-6
V: TRBV7-3
CDR3: CASRSPRDSHNSPLHF
DNA: TGTGCCAGCAGGTCTCCGAGGGACAGCCATAATTCACCCCTCCACTTT

size: few
D: TRBD1
J: TRBJ2-7
V: TRBV27
CDR3: CASSQGTGGRYEQYF
DNA: TGTGCCAGCAGCCAAGGGACAGGGGGCCGGTACGAGCAGTACTTC

size: few
D: TRBD1
J: TRBJ1-2
V: TRBV6-5
CDR3: CASSSGQGWDYGYTF
DNA: TGTGCCAGCAGTTCTGGACAGGGTTGGGACTATGGCTACACCTTC

size: many
D: TRBD1
J: TRBJ1-2
V: TRBV7-2
CDR3: CASSLGTGDGYTF
DNA: TGTGCCAGCAGCTTAGGGACAGGGGATGGCTACACCTTC

size: few
D: -
J: TRBJ2-3
V: TRBV12-3/TRBV12-4
CDR3: CASALAVEYTQYF
DNA: TGTGCCAGCGCCCTGGCCGTAGAGTACACGCAGTATTTT

size: -
D: TRBD2
J: TRBJ2-7
V: TRBV6-5
CDR3: CASSYSRSSGASYEQYF
DNA: TGTGCCAGCAGTTACTCGAGGTCTAGCGGGGCGTCCTACGAGCAGTACTTC

size: -
D: -
J: TRBJ1-1
V: TRBV15
CDR3: CATSRSRGTEAFF
DNA: TGTGCCACCAGCAGATCTAGGGGAACTGAAGCTTTCTTT

size: -
D: TRBD1
J: TRBJ2-7
V: TRBV29-1
CDR3: CSVGGQGWGYEQYF
DNA: TGCAGCGTTGGGGGACAGGGTTGGGGCTACGAGCAGTACTTC

size: -
D: TRBD1
J: TRBJ1-5
V: TRBV27
CDR3: CASSFSGTGGRQPQHF
DNA: TGTGCCAGCAGTTTTTCCGGGACAGGGGGCCGGCAGCCCCAGCATTTT

size: -
D: -
J: TRBJ2-1
V: TRBV7-6
CDR3: CASSLVGEGSEQFF
DNA: TGTGCCAGCAGCTTAGTGGGAGAGGGGAGTGAGCAGTTCTTC

size: -
D: -
J: TRBJ1-2
V: TRBV25-1
CDR3: CASSFEGVPSYGYTF
DNA: TGTGCCAGCAGTTTCGAAGGGGTTCCTAGCTATGGCTACACCTTC

size: many
D: -
J: TRBJ1-5
V: TRBV12-3/TRBV12-4
CDR3: CASSSGGGNQPQHF
DNA: TGTGCCAGCAGTTCAGGAGGCGGCAATCAGCCCCAGCATTTT

size: few
D: TRBD1
J: TRBJ2-5
V: TRBV28
CDR3: CASSFRPPDRGWETQYF
DNA: TGTGCCAGCAGTTTTCGCCCCCCGGACAGGGGTTGGGAGACCCAGTACTTC

size: -
D: -
J: TRBJ1-6
V: TRBV2
CDR3: CASIGTNSPLHF
DNA: TGTGCCAGCATCGGAACGAATTCACCCCTCCACTTT

size: -
D: -
J: TRBJ1-2
V: TRBV4-1
CDR3: CASSQQLQSLYGYTF
DNA: TGCGCCAGCAGCCAACAACTGCAGTCTCTCTATGGCTACACCTTC

size: many
D: TRBD1
J: TRBJ1-2
V: TRBV12-3/TRBV12-4
CDR3: CASSSDRLYGYTF
DNA: TGTGCCAGCAGTTCGGACAGGCTCTATGGCTACACCTTC

size: -
D: TRBD1
J: TRBJ1-2
V: TRBV10-3
CDR3: CAISDPPGTGFGYTF
DNA: TGTGCCATCAGTGACCCTCCCGGGACAGGGTTTGGCTACACCTTC

size: -
D: -
J: TRBJ1-1
V: TRBV5-1
CDR3: CASSLAPENTEAFF
DNA: TGCGCCAGCAGCTTGGCCCCAGAGAACACTGAAGCTTTCTTT

size: few
D: TRBD1
J: TRBJ1-1
V: TRBV19
CDR3: CASSIKGPGGPPEAFF
DNA: TGTGCCAGTAGTATAAAGGGGCCAGGGGGCCCTCCTGAAGCTTTCTTT

size: -
D: -
J: TRBJ1-5
V: TRBV7-9
CDR3: CASSLVAGPYSNQPQHF
DNA: TGTGCCAGCAGCTTAGTGGCCGGACCTTATAGCAATCAGCCCCAGCATTTT

size: few
D: TRBD2
J: TRBJ2-5
V: TRBV12-3/TRBV12-4
CDR3: CASSPGLAGSETQYF
DNA: TGTGCCAGCAGTCCGGGACTAGCGGGGTCGGAGACCCAGTACTTC

size: once
D: TRBD1
J: TRBJ2-2
V: TRBV23-1
CDR3: CASCIGQGVTGELFF
DNA: TGCGCCAGCTGTATCGGACAGGGAGTTACCGGGGAGCTGTTTTTT

size: -
D: -
J: TRBJ2-7
V: TRBV6-2/TRBV6-3
CDR3: CASKDTPYEQYF
DNA: TGTGCCAGCAAGGACACACCTTACGAGCAGTACTTC

size: -
D: -
J: TRBJ1-1
V: TRBV5-6
CDR3: CASSPPEVTEALF
DNA: TGTGCCAGCAGCCCCCCAGAGGTCACTGAAGCTTTATTT